These 31 T cell receptor beta chains originate from one sample sequenced in a study of T cell changes during pregnancy in multiple sclerosis. This table comes from immunoSEQ multiplex PCR, and its TCRdb copy is limited to in-frame clones, with some not included. Of about 20,000 clones listed, roughly nine tenths are singletons. The sample here was CD8+ T cells from peripheral blood mononuclear cells, taken in the third trimester of pregnancy. The receptors were sampled from a female donor in good health, enrolled as a control in a pregnancy study.

V gene TRBV2 combines with J gene TRBJ1-2; 7 bases are a match to TRBD1. J was trimmed by 4 bases and V by 4 bases; bases with no gene match: 9. The length of the CDR3 is 15 residues. Looked up from germline, CDR1 is SNHLY and CDR2 is FYNNEI. CDR3 nucleotide sequence: TGTGCCAGCAGTGGGACACAGGGGCCTGGCTATGGCTACACCTTC. Translation: CASSGTQGPGYGYTF.

The chain couples TRBV30 to TRBJ2-5; tentatively, D is TRBD2 (5 bases). V lost 5 bases and J 4 bases, leaving 11 bases between the germline ends. This CDR3 is built from 12 residues. Germline V lookup: CDR1 GTSNPN, CDR2 SVGIG (reference sequence). The CDR3 region has the DNA TGTGCCTGGGGTAGTGCGGGAGAGACCCAGTACTTC. Translated, it gives CAWGSAGETQYF.

The chain carries TRBV7-6 and TRBJ2-1, with 7 bases lining up with TRBD1. The V and J ends lost 5 bases and 4 bases, in that order; junction bases with no gene match: 8. The germline gives CDR1 SGHVS, CDR2 FNYEAQ. The CDR3 is 15 residues long. The CDR3 spells CASSPDRVSYNEQFF. The CDR3 region has the DNA TGTGCCAGCAGCCCCGACAGGGTATCTTACAATGAGCAGTTCTTC.

This chain links TRBV2 with TRBJ1-6, with a possible D match to TRBD1 (5 bases). From germline, CDR1 is SNHLY and CDR2 FYNNEI. There are 16 residues in the CDR3. With 4 bases removed from V and 6 bases from J, the gap between germline ends came to 16 bases. CDR3 nucleotide sequence: TGTGCCAGCAGTGCAGATGTGGGGGGTGCTAATTCACCCCTCCACTTT. The encoded protein is CASSADVGGANSPLHF. The full variable domain, with the rest looked up from reference TRBV2 and TRBJ1-6, is EPEVTQTPSHQVTQMGQEVILRCVPISNHLYFYWYRQILGQKVEFLVSFYNNEISEKSEIFDDQFSVERPDGSNFTLKIRSTKLEDSAMYFCASSADVGGANSPLHFGNGTRLTVT.

In this sample, this clone turned up a few times. CDR3 bases: TGTGCCAGCAGCGTAGATGTCTCTTTAAACTATGGCTACACCTTC. Residues: CASSVDVSLNYGYTF. The chain carries TRBV9 and TRBJ1-2; D remains ambiguous. The V gene's germline CDR1 is SGDLS and CDR2 YYNGEE. This CDR3 contains 15 residues. The ends were cut back, 0 bases at V and 2 bases at J, with 11 bases in the middle.

V gene TRBV19 combines with J gene TRBJ1-5; TRBD1 agrees at 7 bases. Germline lookup yields CDR1 LNHDA and CDR2 SQIVND (reference sequence). CDR3 length equals 17 residues. V was pared by 1 base and J by 2 bases, with 8 bases of the junction left unmatched. The CDR3 spells CASSIGQGGRGNQPQHF. The CDR3 DNA reads as TGTGCCAGTAGTATAGGCCAGGGGGGACGGGGCAATCAGCCCCAGCATTTT.

By sample share, this clone is medium-sized. This chain uses TRBV6-4 with TRBJ2-2, with D perhaps TRBD2 (6 bases). The CDR3 consists of 15 residues. The ends were cut back, 3 bases at V and 0 bases at J, with 8 bases in the middle. Germline CDR1 MRHNA, CDR2 SNTAGT. The CDR3 here is CASSETGANTGELFF. In nucleotides, the CDR3 is TGTGCCAGCAGTGAGACGGGAGCGAACACCGGGGAGCTGTTTTTT.

CDR3 residues: CASSLGFGLYTDTQYF. Written as DNA, the CDR3 is TGTGCCAGCAGCTTAGGCTTTGGGCTCTACACAGATACGCAGTATTTT. This rearrangement joins TRBV7-6 to TRBJ2-3, with D uncertain. V shed 1 base and J shed 2 bases, with 13 bases lying between them. In germline, CDR1 is SGHVS, CDR2 FNYEAQ. The CDR3 loop spans 16 amino acids.

The chain recombines TRBV10-3 with TRBJ1-1; 8 bases agree with TRBD1. CDR3 length: 15 residues. Germline-derived CDR1 and CDR2 are ENHRY and SYGVKD. With V trimmed by 10 bases and J by 0 bases, 10 bases remained unmatched. In DNA form, the CDR3 reads TGTGCCACCACCCCGGCAGGGGGCCTGAACACTGAAGCTTTCTTT. This translates into CATTPAGGLNTEAFF.

The rearrangement uses TRBV4-3 and TRBJ2-7; 11 nucleotides agree with TRBD1. V was pared by 1 base and J by 5 bases, with 1 base of the junction left unmatched. Germline lookup yields CDR1 LGHNA and CDR2 YSLEER. There are 14 residues in the CDR3. Written as DNA, the CDR3 is TGCGCCAGCAGCCAAGGGACAGGGGGCCACGAGCAGTACTTC. Amino acid sequence: CASSQGTGGHEQYF.

This sequence joins TRBV6-4 and TRBJ1-1, with 9 bases matching TRBD1. Germline values: CDR1 MRHNA, CDR2 SNTAGT. The CDR3 consists of 16 residues. Losses at the gene ends were 3 bases for V and 4 bases for J; bases not matched to a gene: 9. The CDR3 loop reads CASSEIPGQGCTEAFF. CDR3 sequence (DNA): TGTGCCAGCAGTGAAATACCGGGACAGGGCTGCACTGAAGCTTTCTTT.

This chain uses TRBV7-9 with TRBJ2-1; 10 nucleotides align to TRBD1. The germline V gene has CDR1 SEHNR and CDR2 FQNEAQ (reference sequence). The CDR3 loop spans 15 amino acids. With 6 bases clipped from V and 7 bases from J, the junction kept 9 bases outside the gene matches. In DNA, the CDR3 is TGTGCCAGCAGACGACCGGGACAGGGGTTGAATGAGCAGTTCTTC. Its translation is CASRRPGQGLNEQFF.

The count of this clone is one. The chain combines TRBV15 with TRBJ1-1; no firm D call. V gave up 0 bases and J gave up 0 bases, with 11 bases separating them. This CDR3 contains 16 residues. CDR1 and CDR2 from the germline V gene are LNHNV and YYDKDF (reference sequence). The chain's CDR3 is CATSRDLQELNTEAFF. In DNA, the CDR3 is TGTGCCACCAGCAGAGATCTCCAGGAACTGAACACTGAAGCTTTCTTT.

The chain recombines TRBV6-1 with TRBJ2-5, with D uncertain. The CDR3 has 11 amino acids. V lost 7 bases, J lost 4 bases, and 7 bases lay in between. Germline CDR1 reads MNHNS; CDR2 reads SASEGT. CDR3 protein: CASINVETQYF. The CDR3 DNA sequence: TGTGCCAGCATTAATGTAGAGACCCAGTACTTC.

V is TRBV6-4 and J is TRBJ2-1, with 8 positions matching TRBD2. The CDR3 covers 14 residues. Germline CDR1 and CDR2: MRHNA and SNTAGT. Trimming took 6 bases from V and 9 from J; bases not matched to a gene: 10. CDR3 protein: CASSSGLASGEQFF. CDR3 bases: TGTGCCAGCAGCTCCGGACTAGCCAGTGGTGAGCAGTTCTTC.

This clone was recorded a few times. This chain links TRBV6-1 with TRBJ2-5, with 7 nucleotides matching TRBD1. The length of the CDR3 is 13 residues. Germline V gene sequence: CDR1 MNHNS, CDR2 SASEGT. V gave up 7 bases and J gave up 1 base; unmatched junction bases: 3. CDR3 sequence reads: CASNTGAQETQYF. DNA of the CDR3: TGTGCCAGCAATACAGGGGCCCAAGAGACCCAGTACTTC.

The chain couples TRBV30 to TRBJ1-2; the D gene is possibly TRBD1 (6 bases). CDR3 length equals 12 residues. Germline loops: CDR1 GTSNPN, CDR2 SVGIG (reference sequence). V gave up 7 bases and J gave up 6 bases, with 15 bases separating them. Here the CDR3 reads CASRGGAHGYTF. CDR3 coding DNA: TGTGCCTCTCGGGGGGGCGCCCATGGCTACACCTTC.

This chain joins TRBV9 and TRBJ2-5, with TRBD1 identical over 7 bases. The CDR3 extends over 14 amino acids. From germline, CDR1 is SGDLS and CDR2 YYNGEE. Germline trimming cut 2 bases from V and 2 bases from J; bases unmatched to any gene: 3. In DNA form, the CDR3 reads TGTGCCAGCAGCGTCGGGACAGCACAAGAGACCCAGTACTTC. Translation: CASSVGTAQETQYF.

The chain uses TRBV9 and TRBJ1-2; TRBD1 agrees at 7 bases. Germline loops: CDR1 SGDLS, CDR2 YYNGEE. Losses at the gene ends were 3 bases for V and 4 bases for J; bases not matched to a gene: 3. This CDR3 has 13 residues. The CDR3 loop is CASSEGTVYGYTF. The CDR3 nucleotides are TGTGCCAGCAGCGAAGGGACAGTCTATGGCTACACCTTC.

The rearrangement links TRBV30 to TRBJ1-2, with D perhaps matching TRBD1 (5 bases). Per germline, CDR1 GTSNPN and CDR2 SVGIG (reference sequence). Trimming removed 4 bases from V and 1 base from J, with 13 bases in between. There are 14 residues in the CDR3. The CDR3 here is CAWNPGLINYGYTF. For the CDR3, the DNA is TGTGCCTGGAACCCGGGACTGATTAACTATGGCTACACCTTC.

Here the CDR3 reads CASSQVNFRETQYF. CDR3 DNA: TGTGCCAGCAGCCAAGTAAACTTCCGAGAGACCCAGTACTTC. The gene calls are TRBV14 and TRBJ2-5; D gene ambiguous. Per the germline V gene, CDR1 is SGHDN and CDR2 is FVKESK. V was cut by 1 base and J by 4 bases, with 10 bases left in between. The CDR3 is 14 amino acids.

The chain recombines TRBV29-1 with TRBJ2-1; 9 bases are shared with TRBD1. V lost 6 bases to trimming and J lost 8 bases; unmatched junction nucleotides: 8. The CDR3 extends over 13 amino acids. From germline, CDR1 is SQVTM and CDR2 ANQGSEA. The CDR3 sequence: CSVPGTGLHEQFF. CDR3 DNA: TGCAGCGTCCCTGGGACAGGGCTACATGAGCAGTTCTTC.

The chain employs TRBV6-1 and TRBJ1-2, with D possibly TRBD1 on 6 matching bases. Germline V lookup: CDR1 MNHNS, CDR2 SASEGT. This CDR3 spans 15 amino acids. V dropped 8 bases and J dropped 3 bases, with 19 bases sitting between them. The CDR3 nucleotides are TGTGCCAGCTCGACAGGACCCTTGCGGGACTATGGCTACACCTTC. It specifies CASSTGPLRDYGYTF.

The genes are TRBV7-2 and TRBJ2-3; TRBD2 is a possible D gene (5 bases). V dropped 5 bases and J dropped 4 bases, with 10 bases sitting between them. This CDR3 contains 13 residues. Per the germline V gene, CDR1 is SGHTA and CDR2 is FQGNSA. CDR3 protein: CASSQSSADTQYF. In nucleotides, the CDR3 is TGTGCCAGCAGCCAAAGTAGCGCAGATACGCAGTATTTT.

The chain carries TRBV25-1 and TRBJ2-7; 7 nucleotides agree with TRBD1. CDR3 length: 14 amino acids. V dropped 6 bases and J dropped 3; count of bases not matched to a gene: 8. Germline-derived CDR1 and CDR2 are MGHDK and SYGVNS. The CDR3 DNA reads TGTGCCAGCAGCGCCTGGGACAGATTCTACGAGCAGTACTTC. Encoded protein: CASSAWDRFYEQYF.

V gene TRBV9 combines with J gene TRBJ2-3; perhaps TRBD2 as D (6 bases). CDR1 is SGDLS and CDR2 is YYNGEE in the germline V gene. The CDR3 consists of 15 residues. V lost 2 bases and J lost 3, with 13 bases in between. The CDR3 loop is CASSVKAAGTDTQYF. The CDR3 coding sequence is TGTGCCAGCAGCGTTAAAGCGGCGGGGACAGATACGCAGTATTTT.

The chain has TRBV19 and TRBJ1-1; D not resolved. This CDR3 contains 14 residues. Germline V gene lookup returns CDR1 LNHDA and CDR2 SQIVND (reference sequence). Trimming stripped 7 bases from V and 1 base from J, with 13 bases between. CDR3 residues: CASITRVGNTEAFF. DNA of the CDR3: TGTGCCAGTATCACGAGGGTGGGGAACACTGAAGCTTTCTTT.

The chain recombines TRBV6-5 with TRBJ2-1; the match to TRBD2 covers 7 bases. Per germline, CDR1 MNHEY and CDR2 SVGAGI. There are 13 residues in the CDR3. V shed 2 bases and J 6 bases; nucleotides not matched to a gene: 1. The CDR3 spells CASSYGRANEQFF. Here the CDR3 DNA reads TGTGCCAGCAGTTACGGGAGGGCCAATGAGCAGTTCTTC.

Here the CDR3 reads CASSSGTSGTYNEQFF. The CDR3 coding sequence is TGCGCCAGCAGCTCAGGGACTAGCGGGACCTACAATGAGCAGTTCTTC. The chain joins TRBV5-1 to TRBJ2-1; 13 bases agree with TRBD2. This CDR3 region has 16 residues. V shed 3 bases, J shed 2 bases, and the junction held 2 bases outside the gene matches. The germline V gene encodes CDR1 SGHRS and CDR2 YFSETQ.

This clone appeared a few times. The gene calls are TRBV9 and TRBJ2-1, with D perhaps matching TRBD2 (7 bases). Per germline, CDR1 SGDLS and CDR2 YYNGEE. This CDR3 is 16 amino acids long. V shed 4 bases and J shed 5 bases, with 19 bases lying between them. CDR3 DNA: TGTGCCAGCAGCCCGGCCTGGGGGGGCGGAAACAATGAGCAGTTCTTC. It specifies CASSPAWGGGNNEQFF.

This chain connects TRBV7-8 to TRBJ2-7, with TRBD1 identical over 11 bases. The CDR3 totals 17 residues. Trimming removed 1 base from V and 0 bases from J; junction bases left unmatched: 5. Germline lookup yields CDR1 SGHVS and CDR2 FQNEAQ. For the CDR3, the DNA is TGTGCCAGCAGCTTAGGGACAGGGGGCCCTAGCTCCTACGAGCAGTACTTC. Encoded protein: CASSLGTGGPSSYEQYF.